The sequence of this T cell receptor beta chain was determined in a study of cytomegalovirus exposure and HLA in healthy donors listed by TCRdb under 2017. In terms of the full investigation: An earlier analysis of approximately 550 of the donors reported about 250 Gb of sequence data and 117 million unique TCR beta sequences from 190 million or so T cells. Rather than using new phenotypic data, the later analysis identified candidate immune exposures from TCR beta sequences and from how often those sequences occurred across donors. To predict cytomegalovirus infection status, the study combined high-throughput TCR immunosequencing, statistical association of individual TCRs with disease status, and machine learning. Class I and class II HLA loci were covered by the typing at four-digit resolution. Using immunosequencing, the study profiled T cell repertoires from 666 subjects and related those repertoires to cytomegalovirus serostatus. In a later genetic analysis, genome-wide SNP genotypes for about three fifths of the roughly 670 donors were used, and that subset was treated as a discovery cohort. On average, roughly 200,000 unique TCR beta nucleotide sequences were sequenced per donor among 300 to 500 genotyped donors of the cohort, with roughly 20% of those sequences being non-productive. All discovery cohort repertoires had been generated on a single sequencing platform. Donor age, sex, ethnicity and CMV serostatus were compiled alongside the repertoire data. Along with the approximately 700-subject first cohort, a separate validation cohort of some 130 different subjects was used. The study aimed to test whether cataloging public T cell receptors could reveal signatures of past pathogen exposure. The genetic ancestry cluster associated with self-reported Caucasian donors included over 80% of the roughly 400 genotyped donors. In an earlier analysis of 500 to 650 of the donors, high-throughput TCR beta sequencing was used to judge whether each TCR beta V gene segment behaved as functional or pseudogenic. About 5 DR-DQ haplotypes were handled as single units for association and clustering, since linkage in the cohort was strong. An early release covering roughly 640 HLA-typed donors comprised approximately 300 gigabases of sequencing data and about 90 million unique TCR sequences. The number of donors typed differed by locus, with 629-630 for A, B, C, DRB1 and DQB1, roughly 520 for DQA1, over 600 for DPA1, and some 470 for DPB1. To study patterns of TCR occurrence, a later analysis re-analyzed previously published TCR beta repertoires from 550 to 800 donors and added high-resolution HLA genotyping.

Beyond this particular receptor, the publication reports: Correlated functional status among segregating V segments might reflect linkage disequilibrium, but an unknown experimental factor could not be ruled out. In a later analysis, HLA-associated TCR beta chains were found to be more clonally expanded and to have lower generation probabilities than equally common non-associated chains. At a false discovery rate of 0.05, a later analysis linked 16,951 TCR beta sequences to specific HLA alleles. Assigning TCR associations to individual alleles was difficult when HLA alleles, especially DR and DQ, strongly co-occurred. Because HLA typing was missing for some donors at each locus, association tests included only the typed subset. Roughly uniform sequencing depth across donors was assumed in presence/absence analyses, although this assumption may not hold. In this cohort, only TCR beta chains were sequenced, and detectable features were limited by the absence of alpha or paired-chain data. Some IMGT-functional V segments, including TRBV6-2 and TRBV6-3, could not be told apart with the 87-base-pair reads, so those segments were excluded. According to the authors, the approach could potentially be generalized to other disease states and immunological phenotypes. A cluster of highly shared sequence variants was judged likely to be a technical artifact of the sequencing pipeline. V-gene and J-gene trimming of TCR beta chains was associated with a missense DCLRE1C variant in a later genetic analysis, and the association was replicated in an independent cohort. About 17 rarely observed V segments, including chromosome 9 orphons, were excluded from the earlier analysis of some 590 of the donors because counts were too low. A further reported finding was that TCR beta sequences accurately predicted the HLA-A and HLA-B alleles for most subjects in the first cohort. For the cohort, immune exposure information was limited to CMV serostatus. In vitro tests confirmed that three of the cytomegalovirus-associated TCR beta chains recognize cytomegalovirus antigens. A later genetic analysis reported fewer N-insertions in productive TCRs among donors in an Asian-associated ancestry cluster than the roughly 700-donor mean. Most TCR sequences were observed very rarely across donors, whereas some public TCRs were present in many individuals. In a later analysis, the rate of TCR association differed among HLA loci, with DRB1 alleles having the most associated TCRs and HLA-C alleles having the fewest. The classifier was reported to diagnose cytomegalovirus status with high specificity and sensitivity in both the original cohort and the validation cohort. In the study, approximately 160 TCR beta chains were listed as associated with cytomegalovirus. In a later analysis, several top co-occurrence clusters were reported to appear linked to parvovirus B19, influenza, CMV and Epstein-Barr virus. According to a later analysis, most CMV-associated TCR beta chains appeared to be HLA-restricted, and the HLA associations seemed to be driven largely by CMV exposure. In an earlier analysis of over 550 of the donors, most TCR beta V segments were observed in productive rearrangements about 87% or about 30% of the time, broadly matching IMGT annotations.

Receptor libraries were prepared by the immunoSEQ multiplex PCR assay. For the multiplex PCR, a mixture combining 60 forward primers for TCR Vbeta segments and 13 reverse primers for TCR Jbeta segments was used. Amplification of the CDR3 region of rearranged TCR beta genes was performed with a multiplex PCR assay on genomic DNA. On the Illumina HiSeq System, the amplified TCR beta libraries were sequenced as 87-base-pair reads. The study's own analysis went as follows. Across the 700 or so repertoires, a later analysis counted around 80 million unique TCR beta chains, roughly 11 million of which were shared by at least two donors. Raw reads were error-corrected and collapsed into unique sequences with a nearest-neighbor algorithm that merged closely related sequences to remove PCR and sequencing errors. V, D and J gene segments were assigned by aligning CDR3 sequences to IMGT reference sequences. Each retained sequence needed at least a six-nucleotide match to both a V gene segment and a J gene segment. Rearrangements were classified as productive when the CDR3 lacked stop codons and remained in frame with V and J, and all other rearrangements were classified as non-productive. CDR3 was defined according to IMGT convention as the region running from the second conserved V-encoded cysteine to the conserved J-encoded phenylalanine. The earlier analysis of approximately 500 of the donors excluded sequences that lacked an unambiguous match to a single V gene segment. An earlier analysis of under 750 of the donors called V segments functional above 56.7% productive rearrangements and segregating when the between-donor standard deviation exceeded 5%. A statistical classification framework was built to diagnose cytomegalovirus status from the catalog of TCR beta chain sequences. A later analysis assigned V and J genes by comparing TCR nucleotide sequences with IMGT/GENE-DB human TR gene sequences. In a later analysis, CDR3 sequences and most-parsimonious VDJ recombination scenarios were assigned using the TCRdist pipeline. In a later analysis, every TCR beta chain was defined by the combination of its CDR3 amino acid sequence and its V-gene family, and reads without a unique V-gene family were dropped. As a way to deal with suspected cross-contamination and a sequencing artifact, a later analysis dropped hundreds of nucleotide sequences that were highly shared and had low generation probability. A later analysis calculated a clonal expansion index for each public chain from normalized within-repertoire ranks of inferred template counts. A later analysis computed generation probabilities with a VDJ recombination model fitted to out-of-frame rearrangements, and checked the results against IGoR. Hypergeometric tests were used in a later analysis to score TCR-TCR, TCR-HLA and TCR-CMV co-occurrence, with a repertoire-size bias correction applied to the TCR pairs. In a later analysis, false discovery rates were estimated by permuting HLA or CMV assignments 20 times. A later analysis grouped co-occurring TCRs with DBSCAN, adding TCRdist sequence similarity when clustering within HLA-allele-positive subsets. Co-occurrence clustering excluded repertoires with fewer than 30,000 or more than 120,000 public chains, plus five with anomalous nucleotide sharing. TCRdb took over this immuneACCESS table, retaining in-frame rearrangements with V and J assigned. Such tables are incomplete; in checked studies, under half of the missing clones stem from an unresolved V gene, and the remainder is unexplained. V, J and clone size reflect that table, while D and trimming were determined from the DNA. The table for this sample lists 210,000 or so clones; approximately 88% of them were counted only once. The ten largest make up roughly 0.7% of the sample.

CDR1 LNHDA and CDR2 SQIVND were looked up in the germline V gene (reference sequence). Relative to germline, V is missing 5 bases and J is missing 1 base, with 5 bases of the junction outside any gene match. Taken from cysteine to phenylalanine, the CDR3 has 15 residues. Solely the CDR3 DNA is kept, with 45 bases framed from the first base. With respect to this clone: Its cognate antigen has yet to be identified. One base away there is no much larger clone; base qualities are not given.

The cohort was made up of hundreds of healthy bone marrow donors. Cohort members were all nominally healthy when sampled, although unrecorded immune exposures were likely present. The donor tested CMV seronegative and was one of the 352 seronegative cohort members. Every donor gave a peripheral blood sample, and the peripheral blood mononuclear cells from that sample were used for TCR beta sequencing. Genomic DNA extraction from the blood cell samples was performed with the Qiagen DNeasy Blood Extraction Kit. Sequencing was done on a sample of PBMCs. The sequence came from a boy younger than 10 in good health and CMV-seronegative. The chain is made from TRBV19 and TRBJ2-3; 8 middle bases align to TRBD1. The nucleotides are TGTGCCAGTAGTTTCGCAGGGGGCCGCACAGATACGCAGTATTTT. It encodes CASSFAGGRTDTQYF.